This note documents a single T cell receptor (beta chain) sequence. The data stem from a study of blood T cell repertoires in COVID-19. Methods used by the authors: Researchers report that nucleated cell counts were estimated from reference gene primer amplification. Some clones are missing from TCRdb's copy, which holds only in-frame ones; the method was immunoSEQ multiplex PCR. V and J calls and clone size are copied from that table; D and trimming were computed from the DNA. The sample holds 210,000 or so clones, 86% seen once. The sequence derives from a woman aged 50 to 60 in a cohort exposed to, infected with or recovered from COVID-19 (not recorded which). The sample was PBMCs or T cells enriched from blood (not recorded which).

This CDR3 is CASSPRTSGGVTDTQYF. In nucleotides, the CDR3 is TGTGCCAGTAGTCCCCGGACTAGCGGGGGGGTCACAGATACGCAGTATTTT. The chain carries TRBV19 and TRBJ2-3; TRBD2 matches at 15 bases. Germline assignment: CDR1 LNHDA and CDR2 SQIVND (reference sequence). The CDR3 has 17 amino acids. The ends lost 5 bases at V and 2 bases at J; junction bases unmatched: 5.